What follows is one TCR beta chain and its context. This clonotype has ten or more counts. Its antigen remains undetermined. No much larger clone is present one base from it, and per-base qualities are unavailable. The sample comes from a study of T cell repertoires in cytomegalovirus infection (dated by TCRdb to the late 2010s). At the level of the whole study: The peptide stimulations were aimed at well-studied HLA-B-restricted epitopes as well as recently identified HLA-C-restricted CMV epitopes, whose presentation resists viral immunomodulation. Donor HLA type was relevant to the analysis, as public TCR beta signatures indicated carriage of CMV infection together with the matching HLA type.

What this sample's treatment or condition label stands for: in vitro stimulation with specific CMV peptide epitopes to enrich CMV-specific T cells. Summary of the overall study and its limitations: The ex vivo response was dominated by HLA-C-restricted CMV-specific TCR beta clonotypes, and the single most frequent clonotype in two of eight donors was supplied by these HLA-C-restricted clonotypes. Cumulative frequency of public TCR beta family members discriminated carriers of CMV infection plus the relevant HLA type in this cohort and an independent roughly 330-donor cohort.

Via the germline V gene, CDR1 is MNHNS and CDR2 SASEGT. Its CDR3 holds 17 amino acids, cysteine through phenylalanine. Only the CDR3 region is kept as DNA, spanning 51 bases read in frame from base 1. Germline trimming: 0 bases from V, 1 base from J; junction bases outside gene matches: 7. Sequencing relied on an Illumina HiSeq 1500. TCRdb reworked the public reads: Q25 trimming with fastp, MiXCR clone assembly, productive beta chains retained. Rows are combined by CDR3 protein, so each entry shows the most common genes and DNA. This sample lists approximately 990,000 distinct CDR3 sequences; approximately 30% were detected once. The leading ten clones occupy 13% of the sample.

The sequence joins TRBV6-1 to TRBJ2-3, with 7 central nucleotides matching TRBD1. The source material was cultured CD8+ T cells from PBMCs, sampled from culture after CMV antigen stimulation. This receptor was identified in a human donor in good health (CMV status not recorded). Some clones in this sample may be carry-over from other donors' samples. The CDR3 here reads CASSEAQTGKRTDTQYF. DNA sequence: TGTGCCAGCAGTGAAGCGCAGACAGGGAAGCGCACAGATACGCAGTATTTT.